The rows below give T cell receptor beta chains drawn from one sample of a study of a mutant IDH1 vaccine in newly diagnosed glioma. Method: immunoSEQ multiplex PCR; TCRdb's copy keeps in-frame clones and lacks some. The table has around 32,000 clones, roughly three quarters seen once. These TCRs are of unknown antigen specificity. The sequencing used PBMCs, collected from a glioma patient whose treatment included an IDH1 peptide vaccine. These receptors all stem from a woman aged 25 to 45 with glioma. Some clones in this sample may be carry-over from other donors' samples. Each CDR3 is given with its conserved first and last residue. D genes are given only for firm matches. A row's size may be missing; if present it is once, few, many or a size class.

cdr3_nt cdr3_aa j_call cdr3_length clone_size d_call v_call
TGTGCCAGCAGTTATTCCGACAGGGGAAACACCGGGGAGCTGTTTTTT CASSYSDRGNTGELFF TRBJ2-2 16 - TRBD1 TRBV6-5
TGTGCCAGCAGCTACGGACAGGGGCCGAATGAAAAACTGTTTTTT CASSYGQGPNEKLFF TRBJ1-4 15 - TRBD1 TRBV7-9
TGTGCCAGCAGCTCGGGACAGGGAAAAAACATTCAGTACTTC CASSSGQGKNIQYF TRBJ2-4 14 - TRBD1 TRBV7-9
TGTGCCAGCATCCCTGGTGCAAGGGCCCACCACGAGCAGTACTTC CASIPGARAHHEQYF TRBJ2-7 15 - - TRBV28
TGTGCCAGCAGCTTAGGGCAAAGGGATCAGCCCCAGCATTTT CASSLGQRDQPQHF TRBJ1-5 14 - - TRBV7-9
TGTGCCAGCAGCCAAAAGTTCGAGAACACTGAAGCTTTCTTT CASSQKFENTEAFF TRBJ1-1 14 few - TRBV4-2
TGTGCCAGCAGCCTTGGACAGGGCGGTCAGCCCCAGCATTTT CASSLGQGGQPQHF TRBJ1-5 14 once TRBD1 TRBV7-2
TGTGCCAGCAGCTTAGTAGCGGGAGGCCAGTACGAGCAGTACTTC CASSLVAGGQYEQYF TRBJ2-7 15 - TRBD2 TRBV11-2
TGTGCCAGCAGCACCCAAGGGACTAGTTCCTCTTCTCCGTCCTACGAGCAGTACTTC CASSTQGTSSSSPSYEQYF TRBJ2-7 19 - TRBD2 TRBV7-6
TGTGCCAGCAGCGTTTTCGATGGTGGGAAAGGTATCGGGGAGCTGTTTTTT CASSVFDGGKGIGELFF TRBJ2-2 17 - - TRBV5-6
TGTGCCAGCAGCCAAGAGGGGACAGGGGGGCGCGGCGAGCAGTACTTC CASSQEGTGGRGEQYF TRBJ2-7 16 - TRBD1 TRBV4-2
TGTGCCAGCAGTGATCAAAGGGCTAGCGGGTCTACAGATACGCAGTATTTT CASSDQRASGSTDTQYF TRBJ2-3 17 - TRBD2 TRBV2
TGTGCCTGGAGTGCCCTAACTAAGGGGACAGGGAATTCACCCCTCCACTTT CAWSALTKGTGNSPLHF TRBJ1-6 17 - TRBD1 TRBV30
TGTGCCAGCAGCTTAGTTCCGGGAGAAGGGACCCAGTACTTC CASSLVPGEGTQYF TRBJ2-5 14 - - TRBV7-2
TGTGCCAGCAGATGGGGCCAATGGACTAGCGGGAACTACAATGAGCAGTTCTTC CASRWGQWTSGNYNEQFF TRBJ2-1 18 - TRBD2 TRBV28
TGTGCCAGCAGCGTAGGACTAGCGGGAGGTGATACGCAGTATTTT CASSVGLAGGDTQYF TRBJ2-3 15 once TRBD2 TRBV9
TGTGCCAGCAGCGTAGTAGCGGGAGGACCCGGGGAGCTGTTTTTT CASSVVAGGPGELFF TRBJ2-2 15 - TRBD2 TRBV9
TGTGCCAGTAGCCCGACTAGCGGAACCTTCCACGAGCAGTACTTC CASSPTSGTFHEQYF TRBJ2-7 15 once TRBD2 TRBV19
TGCGCCAGCAGCCAGTCGGACAGGGGGCGCGCTAATGAAAAACTGTTTTTT CASSQSDRGRANEKLFF TRBJ1-4 17 - TRBD1 TRBV4-1
TGTGCCAGCAGCTTTACTAGCGGTAGCTCCTACAATGAGCAGTTCTTC CASSFTSGSSYNEQFF TRBJ2-1 16 - TRBD2 TRBV5-8
TGTGCCAGCTCACGAAACGAGGGGATGGCTGAAGCTTTCTTT CASSRNEGMAEAFF TRBJ1-1 14 - - TRBV18
TGTGCCAGCAGTGAAAGCAGAAACTACGAGCAGTACTTC CASSESRNYEQYF TRBJ2-7 13 - - TRBV6-1
TGTGCCAGTAGTGGGCGGGACAGACCGAACACTGAAGCTTTCTTT CASSGRDRPNTEAFF TRBJ1-1 15 - TRBD1 TRBV19
TGTGCCAGCAGCTTAAGGGGTCCCGGTATTGGGGGGAATGAAAAACTGTTTTTT CASSLRGPGIGGNEKLFF TRBJ1-4 18 - - TRBV7-6
TGCGCCAGCAGCCAAGGGAGGTTGGGACAGGGGGCCTACGAGCAGTACTTC CASSQGRLGQGAYEQYF TRBJ2-7 17 once TRBD1 TRBV4-1
TGTGCCAGCCGTAGGTCACTAGCGACCGGGGAGCTGTTTTTT CASRRSLATGELFF TRBJ2-2 14 - TRBD2 TRBV6-1
TGTGCCAGCAGTTCGGGCTTTAGCTCCTACAATGAGCAGTTCTTC CASSSGFSSYNEQFF TRBJ2-1 15 - - TRBV27
TGTGCCTGGAGTAAAGGGGGCGGGAACACCATATATTTT CAWSKGGGNTIYF TRBJ1-3 13 - TRBD1 TRBV30
TGTGCCAGCTCAACGACGGGCGGGGAGCTGTTTTTT CASSTTGGELFF TRBJ2-2 12 - - TRBV27
TGTGCCAGCAGTTACGAATGGGGGTCTGAAGCTTTCTTT CASSYEWGSEAFF TRBJ1-1 13 - - TRBV6-5
TGTGCCAGCAGTGTGATGGGGGACATTGAAGCTTTCTTT CASSVMGDIEAFF TRBJ1-1 13 medium-sized - TRBV6-1
TGTGCCACCAGCAGAGCGGGGGGCGTAGACTACAATGAGCAGTTCTTC CATSRAGGVDYNEQFF TRBJ2-1 16 - - TRBV15
TGCGCCAGCGGGGGAACACGCGCAGATACGCAGTATTTT CASGGTRADTQYF TRBJ2-3 13 - - TRBV10-1
TGTGCCAGCTCACCACGGCAGGAGGCAGATACGCAGTATTTT CASSPRQEADTQYF TRBJ2-3 14 - - TRBV18
TGTGCCAGCAGCCGACAGGGGGATACTGAAGCTTTCTTT CASSRQGDTEAFF TRBJ1-1 13 once TRBD1 TRBV11-3
TGCGCCAGCAGCCACGTTGGACAGGGAGTGGACGAGCAGTACTTC CASSHVGQGVDEQYF TRBJ2-7 15 - TRBD1 TRBV4-1
TGTGCCAGCAGCTTAGGGACAAGCTACGAGCAGTACTTC CASSLGTSYEQYF TRBJ2-7 13 - - TRBV11-2
TGTGCCAGCAGCGGCCGGGACAGTAAAAACATTCAGTACTTC CASSGRDSKNIQYF TRBJ2-4 14 few TRBD1 TRBV5-6
TGTGCCAGCAGCTTACAGGGGGATCAGCCCCAGCATTTT CASSLQGDQPQHF TRBJ1-5 13 - TRBD1 TRBV11-3
TGCGCCAGCAGCGGGGGGACAGGGCGCGGGGCCAACGTCCTGACTTTC CASSGGTGRGANVLTF TRBJ2-6 16 - TRBD1 TRBV5-1
TGTGCCAGCTCACCCATCCCGAACGGCTACACCTTC CASSPIPNGYTF TRBJ1-2 12 - - TRBV18
TGTGCCAGCAGCCCCGACAGCTATTCACCCCTCCACTTT CASSPDSYSPLHF TRBJ1-6 13 - - TRBV7-6
TGTGCCTGGAGGCCCACAGGGGGTGAGCTTTCCTCCTACGAGCAGTACTTC CAWRPTGGELSSYEQYF TRBJ2-7 17 - TRBD1 TRBV30
TGTGCCAGTAGTATAGTAGCGGTTAAGGCCGGGGAGCTGTTTTTT CASSIVAVKAGELFF TRBJ2-2 15 - - TRBV19
TGTGCCTGGAGTGTACGCCGGCCTGGAGGGAACACTGAAGCTTTCTTT CAWSVRRPGGNTEAFF TRBJ1-1 16 few - TRBV30
TGTGCCAGCAGCCATGACACCAGGGAGCCCCAGCATTTT CASSHDTREPQHF TRBJ1-5 13 - - TRBV5-4
TGCGCCAGCAGCTTCGACAGCCTCAATCAGCCCCAGCATTTT CASSFDSLNQPQHF TRBJ1-5 14 - - TRBV5-1
TGTGCCAGCAGCTTAGTTGGGGCAGGGACAGATACGCAGTATTTT CASSLVGAGTDTQYF TRBJ2-3 15 - - TRBV7-9
TGTGCCAGTTGTTTTTTAGCGGGGGAGCAGTTCTTC CASCFLAGEQFF TRBJ2-1 12 - TRBD2 TRBV19
TGTGCCAGCTCACCACCGACCGTTCAGAATGGCTACACCTTC CASSPPTVQNGYTF TRBJ1-2 14 few - TRBV18
TGTGCCAGCAGTGACGGGGCCTACGAGCAGTACTTC CASSDGAYEQYF TRBJ2-7 12 - - TRBV2